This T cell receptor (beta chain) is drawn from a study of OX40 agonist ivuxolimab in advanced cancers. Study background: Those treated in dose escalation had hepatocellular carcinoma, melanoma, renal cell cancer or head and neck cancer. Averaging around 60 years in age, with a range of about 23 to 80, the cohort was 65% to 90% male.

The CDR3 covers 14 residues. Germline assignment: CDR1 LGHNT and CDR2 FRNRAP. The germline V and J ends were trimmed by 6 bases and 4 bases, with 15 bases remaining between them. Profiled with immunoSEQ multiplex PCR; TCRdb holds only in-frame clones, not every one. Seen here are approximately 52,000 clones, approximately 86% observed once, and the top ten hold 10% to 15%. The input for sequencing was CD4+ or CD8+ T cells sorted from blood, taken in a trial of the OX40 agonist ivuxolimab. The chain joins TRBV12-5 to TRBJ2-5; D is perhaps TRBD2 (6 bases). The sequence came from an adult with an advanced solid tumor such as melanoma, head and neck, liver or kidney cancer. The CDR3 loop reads CASGAPLGGETQYF. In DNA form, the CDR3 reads TGTGCTAGTGGCGCCCCTTTGGGGGGAGAGACCCAGTACTTC.